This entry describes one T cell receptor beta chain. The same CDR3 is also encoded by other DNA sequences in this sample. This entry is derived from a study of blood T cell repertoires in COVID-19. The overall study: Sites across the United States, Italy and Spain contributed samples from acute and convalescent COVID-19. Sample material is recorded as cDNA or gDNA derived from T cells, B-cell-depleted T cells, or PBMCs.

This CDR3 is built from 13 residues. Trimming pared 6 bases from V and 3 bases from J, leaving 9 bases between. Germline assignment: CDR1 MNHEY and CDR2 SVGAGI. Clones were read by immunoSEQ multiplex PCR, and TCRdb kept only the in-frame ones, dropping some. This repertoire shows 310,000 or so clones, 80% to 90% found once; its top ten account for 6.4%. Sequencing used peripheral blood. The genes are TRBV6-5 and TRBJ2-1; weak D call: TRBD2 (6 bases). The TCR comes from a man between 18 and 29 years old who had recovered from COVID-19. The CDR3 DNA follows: TGTGCCAGCAGCCCCGGGGGCTACAATGAGCAGTTCTTC. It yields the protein CASSPGGYNEQFF.